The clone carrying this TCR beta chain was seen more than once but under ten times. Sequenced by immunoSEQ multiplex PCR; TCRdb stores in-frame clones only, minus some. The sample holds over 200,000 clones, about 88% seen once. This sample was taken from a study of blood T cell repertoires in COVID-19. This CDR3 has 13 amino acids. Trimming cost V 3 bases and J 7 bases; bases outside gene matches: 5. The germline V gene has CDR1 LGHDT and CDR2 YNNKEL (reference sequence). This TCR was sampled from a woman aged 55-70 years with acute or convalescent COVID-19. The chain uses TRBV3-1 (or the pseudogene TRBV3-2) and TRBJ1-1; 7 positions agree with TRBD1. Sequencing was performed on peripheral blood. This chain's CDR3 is CASSQQGVREAFF. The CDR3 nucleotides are TGTGCCAGCAGCCAGCAGGGGGTGCGTGAAGCTTTCTTT.